Described below is a single TCR beta chain sequence and its context. Antigen specificity is unknown. The sample is drawn from a study of vaccination and CD4 T cells after COVID-19. The CDR3 consists of 15 residues. The germline V gene has CDR1 LGHNA and CDR2 YSLEER. With 4 bases clipped from V and 3 bases from J, the junction kept 7 bases outside the gene matches. Sequencing of the DNA from cultured CD4+ T cells was carried out with the Oncomine TCR Beta short-read assay. TCRdb reprocessed the PCR reads via MiXCR and lists one record per CDR3 protein. The table includes fewer than 9,500 distinct CDR3 sequences, 55% detected once. Treatment given: roughly 11-day PBMC culture with coronavirus spike peptide pools or control peptides (ViraFEST assay).

Sequencing input: CD4+ T cells from blood, cultured in vitro. The sequence was obtained from a human donor who had recovered from COVID-19. The rearrangement joins TRBV4-3 to TRBJ2-7; 9 nucleotides match TRBD2. The CDR3 protein is CASSPWAGGYYEQYF. The CDR3, as DNA: TGCGCCAGCAGCCCCTGGGCGGGGGGGTACTACGAGCAGTACTTC.